This TCR beta chain was documented in a study of T-cell memory formation after mild COVID-19. As for the study in general: Clustering of TCRs was largely donor specific. Overall study findings and caveats: Day 15 to 85 contracting clones showed balanced CD4/CD8; day 15 to 37 expanders favored CD4+. Pre-infection memory showed some responding clones, and this suggested that cross-reactive memory joined.

This clonotype was detected a few times. Its specificity is not known. Libraries for TCRalpha and TCRbeta carried sample barcodes and unique molecular identifiers via 5'RACE. Each CDR3 protein gets one entry after TCRdb re-called the 5' RACE reads with MiXCR. The sample consists of 380,000 or so distinct CDR3 sequences, around 15% of them appearing once. The CDR3 is made up of 16 amino acids. J lost 5 bases, V lost 2 bases, and 6 bases had no gene match. Germline V gives CDR1 SGHRS, CDR2 YFSETQ. This clonotype was obtained from a man between 18 and 29 years old who had mild COVID-19 (a few samples of this study predate the infection). Cell type and time point are not known. The chain is built from TRBV5-1 and TRBJ2-3; TRBD1 matches at 12 bases. Input material: PBMCs or a T cell subset sorted from them (not recorded which). The CDR3 protein is CASSFYRDRGQDTQYF. CDR3 coding DNA: TGCGCCAGCAGCTTTTACCGGGACAGGGGGCAAGATACGCAGTATTTT.